A single sample gave rise to the 4 T cell receptor beta chains below, sequenced in a study of cytomegalovirus exposure and HLA in healthy donors. Both 60 Vbeta primers and 13 Jbeta primers went into the PCR. This table comes from immunoSEQ multiplex PCR, and its TCRdb copy is limited to in-frame clones, with some not included. This sample yields roughly 160,000 clones, of which roughly 79% are seen a single time; less than 15% belongs to the top ten. Sequenced input: PBMCs. The origin of the receptors is a woman aged 45 to 65 in good health and CMV-seronegative.

This clone showed up just once. The V and J genes are TRBV27 and TRBJ2-7, with 9 bases aligning to TRBD1. The CDR3 is made up of 14 amino acids. Germline V gene sequence: CDR1 MNHEY, CDR2 SMNVEV (reference sequence). V lost 3 bases and J lost 3; bases outside the gene matches: 3. CDR3 amino acids: CASSFRDRDYEQYF. CDR3 in DNA: TGTGCCAGCAGTTTCCGGGACAGGGACTACGAGCAGTACTTC.

This chain links TRBV21-1 with TRBJ1-2. TRBV21-1 is flagged as a pseudogene. This CDR3 contains 16 residues. This CDR3 reads CASSKRGRIYNYGYTF. As DNA, the CDR3 is TGTGCCAGCAGCAAAAGAGGCAGAATCTACAACTATGGCTACACCTTC.

This chain links TRBV27 with TRBJ2-3; TRBD2 aligns across 7 bases. Germline-derived CDR1 and CDR2 are MNHEY and SMNVEV (reference sequence). This CDR3 is built from 16 residues. Trimming took 3 bases from V and 9 from J; bases not matched to a gene: 15. CDR3: CASSLTGSGGFGTQYF. Written as DNA, the CDR3 is TGTGCCAGCAGTTTGACGGGCTCGGGGGGATTTGGAACGCAGTATTTT.

The genes are TRBV9 and TRBJ2-5; 12 bases match TRBD2. The V gene end was trimmed by 0 bases and the J gene end by 0 bases; junction bases not matched to a gene: 3. Germline lookup yields CDR1 SGDLS and CDR2 YYNGEE. This CDR3 comprises 17 residues. CDR3 protein: CASSVEGLAGYQETQYF. The CDR3 DNA is TGTGCCAGCAGCGTAGAGGGACTAGCGGGCTACCAAGAGACCCAGTACTTC.